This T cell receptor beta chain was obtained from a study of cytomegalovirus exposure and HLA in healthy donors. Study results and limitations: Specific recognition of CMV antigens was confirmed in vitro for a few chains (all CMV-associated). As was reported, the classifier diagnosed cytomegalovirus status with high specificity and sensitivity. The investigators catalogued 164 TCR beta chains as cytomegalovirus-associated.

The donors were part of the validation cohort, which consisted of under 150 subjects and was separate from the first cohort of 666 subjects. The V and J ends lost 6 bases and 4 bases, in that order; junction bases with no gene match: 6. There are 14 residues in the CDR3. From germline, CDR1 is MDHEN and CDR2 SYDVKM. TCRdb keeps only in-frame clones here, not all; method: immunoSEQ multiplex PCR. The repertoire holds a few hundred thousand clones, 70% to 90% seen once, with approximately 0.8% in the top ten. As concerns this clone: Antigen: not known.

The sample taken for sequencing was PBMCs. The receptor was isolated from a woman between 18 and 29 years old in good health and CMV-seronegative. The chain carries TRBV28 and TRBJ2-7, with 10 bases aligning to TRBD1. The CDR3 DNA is TGTGCCAGCAGAAGACAGGGGGCAGATTACGAGCAGTACTTC. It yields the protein CASRRQGADYEQYF.